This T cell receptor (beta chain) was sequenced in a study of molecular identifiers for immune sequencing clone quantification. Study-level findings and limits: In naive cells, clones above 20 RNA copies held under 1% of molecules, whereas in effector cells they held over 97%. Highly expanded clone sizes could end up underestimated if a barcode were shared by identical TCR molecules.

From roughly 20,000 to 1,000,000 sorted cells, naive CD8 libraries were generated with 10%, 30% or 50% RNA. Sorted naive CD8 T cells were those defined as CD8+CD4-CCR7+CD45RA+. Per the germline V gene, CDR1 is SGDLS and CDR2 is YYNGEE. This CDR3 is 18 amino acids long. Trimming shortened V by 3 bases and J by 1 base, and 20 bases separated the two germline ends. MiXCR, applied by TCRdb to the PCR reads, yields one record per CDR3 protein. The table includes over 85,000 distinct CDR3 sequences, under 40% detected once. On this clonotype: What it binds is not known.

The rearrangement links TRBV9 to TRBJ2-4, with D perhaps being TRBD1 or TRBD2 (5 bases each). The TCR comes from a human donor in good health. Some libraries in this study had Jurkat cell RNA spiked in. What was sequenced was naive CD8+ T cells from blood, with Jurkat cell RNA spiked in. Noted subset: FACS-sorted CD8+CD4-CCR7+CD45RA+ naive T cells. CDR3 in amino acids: CASSARDASFIAKNIQYF. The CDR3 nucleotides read TGTGCCAGCAGCGCCCGGGACGCATCTTTTATTGCCAAAAACATTCAGTACTTC.